Listed below are T cell receptor beta chains from one sample, sequenced in a study of CXCR3-negative and CXCR3-positive naive CD8 T cells. TCRdb reprocessed the 5' RACE reads and reports one entry per CDR3 protein, with no DNA. The sample's table shows tens of thousands of distinct CDR3 sequences. The source material was naive CXCR3+ CD8+ T cells from blood. The receptor set was obtained from a human donor in good health. Some clones in this sample may be carry-over from other donors' samples. The CDR3 runs from the conserved cysteine through the conserved F or W.

J gene: TRBJ1-1
V gene: TRBV5-1
CDR3 protein: CASRYRDRLNTEAFF

J gene: TRBJ2-7
V gene: TRBV28
CDR3 protein: CASSLWTSAIRNEQYF

J gene: TRBJ2-7
V gene: TRBV14
CDR3 protein: CASSQGLGRAYEQYF

J gene: TRBJ1-2
V gene: TRBV28
CDR3 protein: CASRRQGAAYGYTF

J gene: TRBJ2-7
V gene: TRBV27
CDR3 protein: CASSLLLSGRINSYEQYF

J gene: TRBJ2-7
V gene: TRBV29-1
CDR3 protein: CSVVYARKNPYYEQYF

J gene: TRBJ2-1
V gene: TRBV27
CDR3 protein: CASSARLAGGPEQFF

J gene: TRBJ2-7
V gene: TRBV29-1
CDR3 protein: CSVEGLAGGRYEQYF

J gene: TRBJ2-1
V gene: TRBV6-4
CDR3 protein: CASSDSSNNEQFF

J gene: TRBJ2-3
V gene: TRBV6-2/TRBV6-3
CDR3 protein: CASGSIHGASTDTQYF

J gene: TRBJ2-1
V gene: TRBV29-1
CDR3 protein: CSVEDRVDEQFF